Detailed here is one T cell receptor beta chain. Antigen: not known. The authors sorted CD4+ and CD8+ T cells from PBMCs. In each case, RNA was isolated and then reverse transcribed into cDNA as the sequencing template. Using immunoSEQ multiplex PCR, the repertoire was profiled, and TCRdb retains in-frame clones only, with some absent. Of 140,000 to 150,000 clones listed, around 49% were seen once; the top ten hold approximately 1%. The data stem from a study of CD8+ T cells in alopecia areata. Study conclusions and caveats: The study also sequences resident alphabeta T cells of normal skin in scalp samples.

The sample was CD4+ T cells sorted from blood, taken at week 0. The source is a human donor with alopecia areata.

CDR3 protein: CSSGPETQYF. The CDR3 DNA sequence: TGCAGCTCAGGACCGGAGACCCAGTACTTC. This chain uses TRBV29-1 with TRBJ2-5, with D hard to call. Germline lookup yields CDR1 SQVTM and CDR2 ANQGSEA. The CDR3 is 10 amino acids. V dropped 8 bases and J dropped 5 bases, with 9 bases sitting between them.